A single T cell receptor beta chain is shown here with its context. This clone was found many times. What antigen it recognizes has not been identified. Within one base of it there is no much larger clone, and no base qualities were kept. Using the deep immunoSEQ assay, TCR CDR3 regions were amplified from genomic DNA by multiplex PCR. Extracted genomic DNA from each cell subset was spread evenly across all wells of several immunoSEQ 96-well plates, with each plate serving as a replicate. For sorted subsets, each replicate PCR was loaded with approximately 200 ng genomic DNA, equivalent to 25,000 to 35,000 T cell genomes. The purified libraries were quantified using a Qubit 3.0 fluorometer, sized with a Bioanalyzer 2100, and then quantified again using the KAPA Library Quantification kit. Every immunoSEQ 96-well plate was sequenced on a dedicated single-read 150-cycle Illumina NextSeq 550 flow cell. On the authors' methods: The immunoSEQ output contained only junctional sequences without quality scores, so filtering could not match that applied to full-length reads. Sequences were annotated with PyIR, a Python wrapper for IgBLAST v1.9, and V/J genes and CDR3 were assigned using IMGT germline references. Any read was removed if the V/J assignment was weak (E-value above 1e-6), the CDR3 was missing, or the read contained stop codons, out-of-frame junctions, or ambiguous translated residues. V3J clonotypes were defined as sequences sharing an identical inferred V gene, J gene, and CDR3 amino acid sequence. Percentage overlap between repertoires was computed as shared unique clonotypes divided by the size of the smaller repertoire. Three approaches were used to assess repertoire richness: RTK rarefaction, the Chao1 estimator, and Recon v2.1 estimates of unobserved clonotypes. For all TCRbeta clonotypes obtained by the gDNA method from four donors, generation probabilities were computed with OLGA. The clones in this table, taken by TCRdb from immuneACCESS, are in-frame only. Not every clone is retained; where verified, under half of the shortfall comes from an unresolved V gene, and the cause of the rest is unknown. V, J and clone size reflect that table, while D and trimming were determined from the DNA. This sample gives about 1 million clones in total; 65% to 75% of them show up just once. Nearly 1.5% of the sample is taken by the ten largest.

This sample is part of a study of shared clonotypes between healthy human individuals (dated by TCRdb to the early 2020s). Some background on the complete study: The cohort comprised a couple of women and three men aged 18 to 49 years. Per donor, three plates each were used for CD4 naive and CD4 memory, two for CD8 naive, and one for CD8 memory. Blood TCR repertoires of 5 or 6 healthy adults were deeply sequenced to estimate repertoire size and the extent of clonotype sharing between individuals. To increase sequencing depth and limit assay-specific biases, TCR repertoire library preparation and sequencing were carried out by different laboratories using diverse techniques. Per donor, leukapheresis produced somewhere between about 0.85 and 9.5 billion PBMCs.

The research as a whole found: Naive subsets generally had larger estimated clonotype richness than memory subsets. Sharing across four donors was observed for about 5% of naive CD4, 3.5% of naive CD8, 2% to 2.5% of memory CD4, and less than 0.45% of memory CD8 clonotypes. Compared with non-shared clonotypes, the clonotypes found in all four sorted-subset donors had higher generation probabilities. The small number of donors limited the genetic and exposure-history diversity represented. Rarefaction of sorted-subset datasets indicated incomplete sequencing despite the large sequencing depth. Pairwise subsampling led to the expectation that sequencing depth would affect the degree of clonotype sharing among donors. Sampling was restricted to blood, and TCR repertoires in tissue are likely to differ from TCR repertoires in blood.

Taken from the germline V gene, the CDR1 and CDR2 loops are SGHRS and YFSETQ. The V end loses 0 bases and the J end loses 3 bases, and a stretch of 10 bases separates them. Counted from cysteine to phenylalanine, this CDR3 has 14 amino acids. The kept DNA is CDR3 alone, 42 bases in frame from the first base. The donors were healthy, HIV-negative adults who had no recently reported acute infections or vaccinations. All donors were Caucasian adults living in Nashville, Tennessee, USA. CD4+ T cells were enriched by magnetic negative selection, after which naive cells were positively selected on CD45RA and the negative fraction was taken as the memory subset. Blood was obtained by leukapheresis, after which PBMCs were separated by Ficoll-Histopaque density gradient centrifugation and cryopreserved in liquid nitrogen vapor phase. Purity and quantity of every magnetically sorted T cell population were checked by analytical flow cytometry. Genomic DNA was isolated from every sorted fraction and measured by UV absorbance on a Nanodrop 2000c.

The sequence joins TRBV5-1 to TRBJ2-7; the D gene is unclear. The receptor comes from a young man in good health. The sequenced sample was memory CD4+ T cells sorted from blood. In light of the paper, this sample's cell subset or site label describes: CD45RA-negative fraction. The CDR3 protein is CASSLGVGVYEQYF. DNA sequence: TGCGCCAGCAGCTTGGGGGTGGGCGTCTACGAGCAGTACTTC.